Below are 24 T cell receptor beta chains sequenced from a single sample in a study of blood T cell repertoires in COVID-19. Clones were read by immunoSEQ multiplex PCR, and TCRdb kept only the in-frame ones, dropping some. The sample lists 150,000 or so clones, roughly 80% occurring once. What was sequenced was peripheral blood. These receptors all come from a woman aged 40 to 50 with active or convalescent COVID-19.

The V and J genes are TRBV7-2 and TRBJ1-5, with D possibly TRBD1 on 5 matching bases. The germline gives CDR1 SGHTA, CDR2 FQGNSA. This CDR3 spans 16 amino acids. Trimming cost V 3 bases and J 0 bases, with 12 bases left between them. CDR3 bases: TGTGCCAGCAGCTTGACCCGACAGTATAGCAATCAGCCCCAGCATTTT. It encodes CASSLTRQYSNQPQHF.

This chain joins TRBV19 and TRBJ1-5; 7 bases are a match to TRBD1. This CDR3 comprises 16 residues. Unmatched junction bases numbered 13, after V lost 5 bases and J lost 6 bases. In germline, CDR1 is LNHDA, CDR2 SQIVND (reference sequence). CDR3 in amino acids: CASSGRRRTGGQPQHF. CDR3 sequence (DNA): TGTGCCAGTAGTGGACGCCGGAGGACAGGAGGTCAGCCCCAGCATTTT.

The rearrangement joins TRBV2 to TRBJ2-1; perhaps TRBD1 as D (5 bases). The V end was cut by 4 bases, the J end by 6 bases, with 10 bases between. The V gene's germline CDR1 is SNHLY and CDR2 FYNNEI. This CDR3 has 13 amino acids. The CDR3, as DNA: TGTGCCAGCAGTGGGGGCGGATTCAATGAGCAGTTCTTC. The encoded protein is CASSGGGFNEQFF.

Written as DNA, the CDR3 is TGTGCCAGCAGCCGGAATAGCGGGGAGTACCAAGAGACCCAGTACTTC. It encodes CASSRNSGEYQETQYF. This chain joins TRBV9 and TRBJ2-5; TRBD2 matches 8 bases. Germline V gene sequence: CDR1 SGDLS, CDR2 YYNGEE. CDR3 length: 16 residues. V shed 4 bases and J 0 bases; nucleotides not matched to a gene: 8.

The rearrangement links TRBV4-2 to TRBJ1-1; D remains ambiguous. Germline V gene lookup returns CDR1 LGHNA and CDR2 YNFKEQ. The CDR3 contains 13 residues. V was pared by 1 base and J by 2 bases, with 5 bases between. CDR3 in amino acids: CASSQGGNTEAFF. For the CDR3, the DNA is TGTGCCAGCAGCCAAGGAGGAAACACTGAAGCTTTCTTT.

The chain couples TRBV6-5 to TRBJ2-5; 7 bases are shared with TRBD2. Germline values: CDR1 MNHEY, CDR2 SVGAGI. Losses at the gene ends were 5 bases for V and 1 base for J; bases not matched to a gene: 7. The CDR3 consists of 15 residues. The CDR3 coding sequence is TGTGCCAGCAGTACCCTAGCGGCGAGCCAAGAGACCCAGTACTTC. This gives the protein CASSTLAASQETQYF.

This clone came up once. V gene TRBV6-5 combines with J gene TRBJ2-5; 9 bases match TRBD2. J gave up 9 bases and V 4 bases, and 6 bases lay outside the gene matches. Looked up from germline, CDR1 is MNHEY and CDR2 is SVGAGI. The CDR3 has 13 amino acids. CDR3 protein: CASSSRLAGPQYF. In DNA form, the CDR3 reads TGTGCCAGCAGTTCCCGGCTAGCGGGGCCCCAGTACTTC.

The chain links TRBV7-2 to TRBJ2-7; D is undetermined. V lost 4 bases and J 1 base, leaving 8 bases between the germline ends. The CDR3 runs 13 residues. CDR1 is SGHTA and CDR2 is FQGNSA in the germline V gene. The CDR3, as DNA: TGTGCCAGCAGCTATTCAGGATCCTACGAGCAGTACTTC. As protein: CASSYSGSYEQYF.

CDR3 sequence reads: CASSPPGVGTDTQYF. DNA of the CDR3: TGTGCCAGCAGCCCCCCGGGGGTGGGCACAGATACGCAGTATTTT. The chain is built from TRBV27 and TRBJ2-3, with a tentative D call TRBD2 (6 bases). The V and J ends lost 6 bases and 1 base respectively, with 14 bases between them. Germline values: CDR1 MNHEY, CDR2 SMNVEV (reference sequence). The CDR3 contains 15 residues.

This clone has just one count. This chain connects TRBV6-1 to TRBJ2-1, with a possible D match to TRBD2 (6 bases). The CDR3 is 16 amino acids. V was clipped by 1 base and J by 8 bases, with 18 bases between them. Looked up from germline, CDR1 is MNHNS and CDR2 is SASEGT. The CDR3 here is CASSEGWGTEGDEQFF. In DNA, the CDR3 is TGTGCCAGCAGTGAAGGGTGGGGGACTGAAGGGGATGAGCAGTTCTTC.

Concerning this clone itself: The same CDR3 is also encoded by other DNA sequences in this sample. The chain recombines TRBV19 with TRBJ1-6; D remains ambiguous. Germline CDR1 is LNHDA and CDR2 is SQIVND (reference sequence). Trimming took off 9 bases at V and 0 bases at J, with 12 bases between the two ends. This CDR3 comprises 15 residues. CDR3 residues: CASREGSSYNSPLHF. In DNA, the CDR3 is TGTGCCAGCCGGGAGGGCAGCTCCTATAATTCACCCCTCCACTTT.

CDR3 DNA sequence: TGTGCCAGCAGCTCCCGACCAATTTTTCGACAGAGGAACACCATATATTTT. Encoded protein: CASSSRPIFRQRNTIYF. The rearrangement joins TRBV7-9 to TRBJ1-3, with TRBD1 as a possible D gene (5 bases). CDR1 and CDR2 (germline): SEHNR, FQNEAQ (reference sequence). The CDR3 has 17 residues. Trimming stripped 4 bases from V and 7 bases from J, with 23 bases between.

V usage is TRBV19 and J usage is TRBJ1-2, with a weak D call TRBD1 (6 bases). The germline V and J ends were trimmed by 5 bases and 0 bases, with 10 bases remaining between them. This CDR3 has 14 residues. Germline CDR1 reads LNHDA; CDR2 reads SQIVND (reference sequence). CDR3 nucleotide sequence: TGTGCCAGTAGTCCCCCAGGGGCTAACTATGGCTACACCTTC. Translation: CASSPPGANYGYTF.

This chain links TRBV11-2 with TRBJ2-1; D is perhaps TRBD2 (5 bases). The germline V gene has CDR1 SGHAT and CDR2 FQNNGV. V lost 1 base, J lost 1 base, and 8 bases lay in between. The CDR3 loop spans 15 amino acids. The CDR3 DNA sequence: TGTGCCAGCAGCTTAGCGACGGGGTCCTACAATGAGCAGTTCTTC. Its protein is CASSLATGSYNEQFF.

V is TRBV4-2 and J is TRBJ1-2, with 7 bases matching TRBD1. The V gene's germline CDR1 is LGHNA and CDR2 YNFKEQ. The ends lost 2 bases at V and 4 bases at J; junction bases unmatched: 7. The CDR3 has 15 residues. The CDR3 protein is CASSQRDREGYGYTF. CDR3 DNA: TGTGCCAGCAGCCAACGCGACAGGGAAGGCTATGGCTACACCTTC.

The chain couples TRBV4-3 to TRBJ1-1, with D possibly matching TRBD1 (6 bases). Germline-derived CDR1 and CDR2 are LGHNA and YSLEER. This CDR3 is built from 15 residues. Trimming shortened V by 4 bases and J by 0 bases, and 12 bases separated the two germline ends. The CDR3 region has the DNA TGCGCCAGCAGCCTCGGGGGGGCCATGAACACTGAAGCTTTCTTT. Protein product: CASSLGGAMNTEAFF.

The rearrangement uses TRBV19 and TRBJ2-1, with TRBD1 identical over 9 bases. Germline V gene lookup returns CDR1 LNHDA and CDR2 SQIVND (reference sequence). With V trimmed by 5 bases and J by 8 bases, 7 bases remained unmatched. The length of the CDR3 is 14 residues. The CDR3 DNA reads TGTGCCAGTAGTTTGGGACAGGGCGTGGATGAGCAGTTCTTC. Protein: CASSLGQGVDEQFF.

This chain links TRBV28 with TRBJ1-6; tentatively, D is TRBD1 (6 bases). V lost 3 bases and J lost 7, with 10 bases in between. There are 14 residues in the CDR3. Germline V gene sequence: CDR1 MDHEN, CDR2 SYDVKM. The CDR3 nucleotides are TGTGCCAGCAGTTTGACAGGTACAAATTCACCCCTCCACTTT. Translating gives CASSLTGTNSPLHF.

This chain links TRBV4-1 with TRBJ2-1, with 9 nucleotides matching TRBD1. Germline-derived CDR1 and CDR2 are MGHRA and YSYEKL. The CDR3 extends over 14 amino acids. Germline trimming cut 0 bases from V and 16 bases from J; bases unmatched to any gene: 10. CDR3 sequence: CASSQDRAGTGIFF. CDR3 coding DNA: TGCGCCAGCAGCCAAGATCGGGCCGGGACAGGGATCTTCTTC.

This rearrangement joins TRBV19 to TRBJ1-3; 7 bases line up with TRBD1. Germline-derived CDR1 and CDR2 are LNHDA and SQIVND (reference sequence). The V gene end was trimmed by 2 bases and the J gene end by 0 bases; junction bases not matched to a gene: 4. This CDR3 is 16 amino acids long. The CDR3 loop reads CASSISDRPSGNTIYF. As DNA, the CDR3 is TGTGCCAGTAGTATATCGGACAGGCCCTCTGGAAACACCATATATTTT.

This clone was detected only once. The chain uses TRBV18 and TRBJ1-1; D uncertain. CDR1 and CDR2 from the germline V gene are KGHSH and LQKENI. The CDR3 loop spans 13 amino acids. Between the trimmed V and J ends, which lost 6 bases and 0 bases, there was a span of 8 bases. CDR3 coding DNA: TGTGCCAGCTCGGGCACCATGAACACTGAAGCTTTCTTT. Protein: CASSGTMNTEAFF. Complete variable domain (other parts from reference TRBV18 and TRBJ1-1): NAGVMQNPRHLVRRRGQEARLRCSPMKGHSHVYWYRQLPEEGLKFMVYLQKENIIDESGMPKERFSAEFPKEGPSILRIQQVVRGDSAAYFCASSGTMNTEAFFGQGTRLTVV.

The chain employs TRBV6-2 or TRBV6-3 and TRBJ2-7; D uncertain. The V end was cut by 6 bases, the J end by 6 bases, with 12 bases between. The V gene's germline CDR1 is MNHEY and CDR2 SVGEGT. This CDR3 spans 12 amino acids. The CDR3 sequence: CASSWSLREQYF. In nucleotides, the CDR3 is TGTGCCAGCAGCTGGTCGTTGCGCGAGCAGTACTTC.

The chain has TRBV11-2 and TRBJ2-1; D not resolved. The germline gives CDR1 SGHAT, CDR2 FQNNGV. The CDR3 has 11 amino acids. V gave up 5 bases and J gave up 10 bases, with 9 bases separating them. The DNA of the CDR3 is TGTGCCAGCAGCCCCGGAGTGGAGCAGTTCTTC. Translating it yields CASSPGVEQFF.

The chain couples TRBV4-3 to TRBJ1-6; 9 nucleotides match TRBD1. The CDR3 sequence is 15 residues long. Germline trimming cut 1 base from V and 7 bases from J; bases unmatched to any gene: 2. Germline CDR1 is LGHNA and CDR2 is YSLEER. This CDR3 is CASSQGGQGNSPLHF. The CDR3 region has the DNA TGCGCCAGCAGCCAAGGGGGACAGGGAAATTCACCCCTCCACTTT.